The clone carrying this TCR beta chain was recorded a few times. V shed 8 bases and J shed 2 bases, with 8 bases lying between them. CDR1 is MNHNS and CDR2 is SASEGT in the germline V gene. This CDR3 spans 12 amino acids. The sample is drawn from a study of blood T cells in healthy people across ages. Alongside a J-beta primer mix, a sample-barcoded 5' primer served in a second PCR lasting roughly 6 to 11 cycles. A template-switch adaptor that had 12 random nucleotides put a tag on each cDNA molecule. MiXCR, run by TCRdb on the 5' RACE reads, gives a single entry per CDR3 protein. The data hold more than 900,000 distinct CDR3 sequences, with roughly a quarter observed a single time. This sample was also put to use in a study of T cells of mothers and their children.

This sequence joins TRBV6-1 and TRBJ2-3; no definite D call. The sequence was collected from a girl under 10 years old in good health. The specimen was blood. CDR3 sequence: CASCGYTDTQYF. The CDR3 DNA reads TGTGCCAGCTGCGGTTACACAGATACGCAGTATTTT.